This entry is about one T cell receptor beta chain. The antigen is unknown. This may be a read error: a much more frequent sequence differs by one nucleotide. Here the CDR3 omits its conserved ending phenylalanine or tryptophan, so a read error is the likely source. The V end was cut by 10 bases, the J end by 7 bases, with 18 bases between. This CDR3 has 13 residues. The germline gives CDR1 SGHTS, CDR2 YDEGEE. The data are from a study of regulatory T cells in long-lasting Graves disease. Time point defined: newly diagnosed GD, antithyroid drugs for less than 3 months. From PBMCs, RNA was extracted and then used to make the TCR library. In each case, Graves' disease was diagnosed per American Thyroid Association guidelines. Overall study findings and caveats: Persistent disease preferred TRBV28, TRBJ1-2 and TRBJ2-5.

Construction of the TCR beta libraries employed iRepertoire HTBI primers in conjunction with Arm-PCR of CDR3 regions. Using its own MiXCR run on the multiplex PCR reads, TCRdb lists one record per CDR3 protein. The sample gives 600,000 to 650,000 distinct CDR3 sequences, approximately 15% of which show up once; around 18% is in the top ten. These sequences were also reported in another study, on T cells in Graves' hyperthyroidism and ophthalmopathy. Turning to that study: A first-round RT-PCR of the TCR CDR3 used the HTBI primer set. Most clonotypes that expanded in the thyroid above 0.001 also showed up in blood.

The sequence was collected from a woman aged 25-40 years with Graves disease. This rearrangement joins TRBV5-8 to TRBJ2-1, with D perhaps matching TRBD2 (6 bases). Material: peripheral blood mononuclear cells (PBMCs), obtained at new diagnosis, from a patient treated with antithyroid drugs. CDR3 coding DNA: TGTGCCTGCCCACCGGCCCGGGGGAATGAGCAGTTCCTC. Its protein is CACPPARGNEQFL.